This is a list of T cell receptor beta chains from one sample in a study of T cell responses to AZD1222 COVID-19 vaccine. Produced via immunoSEQ multiplex PCR; TCRdb's table is partial and in-frame only. The table shows some 66,000 clones, with about 88% occurring only once. This sample comprised peripheral blood, obtained 28 days after the second AZD1222 dose. These receptor sequences come from an adult who received the AZD1222 COVID-19 vaccine. The CDR3 runs from the conserved cysteine through the conserved F or W. A D gene is named only where the DNA matches it firmly. Clone sizes are given selectively: once, few, many, or a class where the clone is expanded.

V gene: TRBV7-2
clone size: -
D gene: -
J gene: TRBJ2-2
CDR3 protein: CASSLVLQTGELFF
CDR3 DNA: TGTGCCAGCAGCTTAGTTCTGCAGACCGGGGAGCTGTTTTTT

V gene: TRBV27
clone size: -
D gene: -
J gene: TRBJ1-2
CDR3 protein: CASSPRVGYGYTF
CDR3 DNA: TGTGCCAGCAGTCCACGGGTCGGCTATGGCTACACCTTC

V gene: TRBV24-1
clone size: -
D gene: -
J gene: TRBJ2-7
CDR3 protein: CATSEVFSHEQYF
CDR3 DNA: TGTGCCACCAGTGAAGTATTTTCCCACGAGCAGTACTTC

V gene: TRBV3-1/TRBV3-2
clone size: -
D gene: -
J gene: TRBJ1-1
CDR3 protein: CASSQWSLGDTEAFF
CDR3 DNA: TGTGCCAGCAGCCAGTGGAGCCTAGGGGACACTGAAGCTTTCTTT

V gene: TRBV5-4
clone size: -
D gene: -
J gene: TRBJ2-5
CDR3 protein: CASSLGAEETQYF
CDR3 DNA: TGTGCCAGCAGCTTGGGGGCGGAAGAGACCCAGTACTTC

V gene: TRBV6-2/TRBV6-3
clone size: -
D gene: -
J gene: TRBJ2-2
CDR3 protein: CASSRTSSGTGELFF
CDR3 DNA: TGTGCCAGCAGCCGTACTAGTTCGGGCACCGGGGAGCTGTTTTTT

V gene: TRBV7-3
clone size: few
D gene: -
J gene: TRBJ1-1
CDR3 protein: CASKTDPNTEAFF
CDR3 DNA: TGTGCCAGCAAGACAGACCCGAACACTGAAGCTTTCTTT

V gene: TRBV11-3
clone size: -
D gene: TRBD1
J gene: TRBJ1-3
CDR3 protein: CASSLLGGLGGNTIYF
CDR3 DNA: TGTGCCAGCAGCTTACTAGGGGGCCTGGGCGGAAACACCATATATTTT

V gene: TRBV9
clone size: -
D gene: TRBD2
J gene: TRBJ2-3
CDR3 protein: CASSPQREYVDTQYF
CDR3 DNA: TGTGCCAGCAGCCCTCAGCGGGAGTACGTAGATACGCAGTATTTT

V gene: TRBV10-3
clone size: -
D gene: -
J gene: TRBJ1-1
CDR3 protein: CAISERGEGTEAFF
CDR3 DNA: TGTGCCATCAGTGAGCGAGGCGAGGGCACTGAAGCTTTCTTT

V gene: TRBV5-1
clone size: -
D gene: -
J gene: TRBJ2-5
CDR3 protein: CASSLEETQYF
CDR3 DNA: TGCGCCAGCAGCTTGGAGGAGACCCAGTACTTC

V gene: TRBV18
clone size: -
D gene: -
J gene: TRBJ2-7
CDR3 protein: CASSSQDYEQYF
CDR3 DNA: TGTGCCAGCTCATCTCAGGATTATGAGCAGTACTTC

V gene: TRBV7-2
clone size: -
D gene: TRBD1
J gene: TRBJ1-4
CDR3 protein: CASSPGQGLEKLFF
CDR3 DNA: TGTGCCAGCAGCCCAGGACAGGGATTGGAAAAACTGTTTTTT

V gene: TRBV7-6
clone size: -
D gene: -
J gene: TRBJ2-7
CDR3 protein: CASSLETGSGEQYF
CDR3 DNA: TGTGCCAGCAGCTTAGAGACGGGTTCGGGGGAGCAGTACTTC

V gene: TRBV25-1
clone size: once
D gene: -
J gene: TRBJ1-1
CDR3 protein: CASSEYRDATEAFF
CDR3 DNA: TGTGCCAGCAGTGAATATAGGGACGCCACTGAAGCTTTCTTT

V gene: TRBV2
clone size: -
D gene: -
J gene: TRBJ2-1
CDR3 protein: CASSPEGRYNEQFF
CDR3 DNA: TGTGCCAGCAGTCCGGAGGGCCGGTACAATGAGCAGTTCTTC

V gene: TRBV7-6
clone size: -
D gene: TRBD2
J gene: TRBJ2-3
CDR3 protein: CASTVAGGDTQYF
CDR3 DNA: TGTGCCAGCACGGTAGCGGGGGGAGATACGCAGTATTTT

V gene: TRBV19
clone size: -
D gene: -
J gene: TRBJ2-3
CDR3 protein: CASSPQARTDTQYF
CDR3 DNA: TGTGCCAGTAGTCCCCAGGCCCGCACAGATACGCAGTATTTT

V gene: TRBV7-2
clone size: once
D gene: -
J gene: TRBJ2-7
CDR3 protein: CASSKDYNDYEQYF
CDR3 DNA: TGTGCCAGCAGCAAGGACTACAATGATTACGAGCAGTACTTC

V gene: TRBV4-1
clone size: -
D gene: -
J gene: TRBJ1-2
CDR3 protein: CASSQDGGFNYGYTF
CDR3 DNA: TGCGCCAGCAGCCAAGATGGAGGGTTTAACTATGGCTACACCTTC

V gene: TRBV5-4
clone size: -
D gene: -
J gene: TRBJ2-3
CDR3 protein: CASSLGRDVRSDTQYF
CDR3 DNA: TGTGCCAGCAGCTTGGGACGGGACGTCCGTTCAGATACGCAGTATTTT

V gene: TRBV28
clone size: -
D gene: -
J gene: TRBJ1-6
CDR3 protein: CASRMAGRVGSLHF
CDR3 DNA: TGTGCCAGCAGGATGGCAGGCCGTGTCGGTTCCCTCCACTTT

V gene: TRBV29-1
clone size: once
D gene: -
J gene: TRBJ1-1
CDR3 protein: CSAWGAGTEAFF
CDR3 DNA: TGCAGCGCTTGGGGGGCTGGCACTGAAGCTTTCTTT

V gene: TRBV7-3
clone size: once
D gene: -
J gene: TRBJ1-2
CDR3 protein: CASSSGNDNGYTF
CDR3 DNA: TGTGCCAGCAGCTCTGGAAACGATAATGGCTACACCTTC

V gene: TRBV7-2
clone size: few
D gene: -
J gene: TRBJ2-7
CDR3 protein: CASSLTTGTYHEQYF
CDR3 DNA: TGTGCCAGCAGCCTTACGACCGGGACATACCACGAGCAGTACTTC

V gene: TRBV10-3
clone size: once
D gene: -
J gene: TRBJ1-5
CDR3 protein: CATTTGSNQPQHF
CDR3 DNA: TGTGCCACCACTACAGGGAGCAATCAGCCCCAGCATTTT

V gene: TRBV5-6
clone size: once
D gene: TRBD1
J gene: TRBJ1-4
CDR3 protein: CASRSGTGDEKLFF
CDR3 DNA: TGTGCCAGCAGATCCGGGACAGGGGATGAAAAACTGTTTTTT

V gene: TRBV5-8
clone size: -
D gene: -
J gene: TRBJ1-2
CDR3 protein: CASSLMNSYGYTF
CDR3 DNA: TGTGCCAGCAGCTTAATGAACAGCTATGGCTACACCTTC

V gene: TRBV27
clone size: -
D gene: -
J gene: TRBJ2-3
CDR3 protein: CASSPRQPTDTQYF
CDR3 DNA: TGTGCCAGCAGTCCTCGACAGCCCACAGATACGCAGTATTTT

V gene: TRBV5-1
clone size: -
D gene: -
J gene: TRBJ1-2
CDR3 protein: CASSVTPGLANYGYTF
CDR3 DNA: TGCGCCAGCAGCGTAACCCCGGGCCTAGCTAACTATGGCTACACCTTC

V gene: TRBV7-2
clone size: -
D gene: TRBD1
J gene: TRBJ1-4
CDR3 protein: CASSPLQGVGEKLFF
CDR3 DNA: TGTGCCAGCAGCCCATTACAGGGGGTGGGTGAAAAACTGTTTTTT

V gene: TRBV11-3
clone size: -
D gene: -
J gene: TRBJ1-6
CDR3 protein: CASSFRRENSPLHF
CDR3 DNA: TGTGCCAGCAGCTTCCGAAGGGAGAATTCACCCCTCCACTTT

V gene: TRBV9
clone size: once
D gene: -
J gene: TRBJ2-1
CDR3 protein: CASSVGASSYNEQFF
CDR3 DNA: TGTGCCAGCAGCGTTGGGGCAAGCTCCTACAATGAGCAGTTCTTC

V gene: TRBV10-3
clone size: -
D gene: -
J gene: TRBJ2-7
CDR3 protein: CAISRTDRSYEQYF
CDR3 DNA: TGTGCCATCAGTCGGACAGACAGATCTTACGAGCAGTACTTC